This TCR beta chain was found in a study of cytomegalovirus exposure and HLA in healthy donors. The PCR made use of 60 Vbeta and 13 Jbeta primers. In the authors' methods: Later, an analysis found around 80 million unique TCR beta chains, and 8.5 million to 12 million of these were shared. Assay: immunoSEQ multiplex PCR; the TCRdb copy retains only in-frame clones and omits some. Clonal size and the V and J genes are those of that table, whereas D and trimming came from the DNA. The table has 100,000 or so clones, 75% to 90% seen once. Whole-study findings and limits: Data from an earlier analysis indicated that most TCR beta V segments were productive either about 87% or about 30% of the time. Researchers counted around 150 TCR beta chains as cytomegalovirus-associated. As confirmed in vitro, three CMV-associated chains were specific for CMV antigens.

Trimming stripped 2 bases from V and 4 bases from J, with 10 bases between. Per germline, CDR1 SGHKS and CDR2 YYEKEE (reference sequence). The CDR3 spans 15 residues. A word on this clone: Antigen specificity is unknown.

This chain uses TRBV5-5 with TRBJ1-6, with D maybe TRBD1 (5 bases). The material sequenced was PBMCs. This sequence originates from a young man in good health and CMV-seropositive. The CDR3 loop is CASSLSAGYNSPLHF. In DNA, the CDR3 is TGTGCCAGCAGCTTATCTGCAGGGTATAATTCACCCCTCCACTTT.